The source of this T cell receptor beta chain is a study of molecular identifiers for immune sequencing clone quantification. Study observations and caveats: Clones of above 20 RNA copies carried over 98% of effector molecules; in naive cells they carried under 1%.

The CDR3 has 14 residues. Trimming took off 9 bases at V and 0 bases at J, with 14 bases between the two ends. Per the germline V gene, CDR1 is SNHLY and CDR2 is FYNNEI. Previously described methods and listed TCR primers were employed for the bulk TCR libraries. TCRdb re-derived calls from the PCR reads in MiXCR, one entry per CDR3 protein. The sample lists 460,000 or so distinct CDR3 sequences; around 23% were seen once. Input for naive CD8 libraries was about 19,000 to 1,100,000 sorted cells; the RNA fraction used was 10%, 30% or 50%. Sorting was used to obtain naive CD8 T cells (CD8+CD4-CCR7+CD45RA+). This clonotype was observed a handful of times. Its target is unknown.

The sequence derives from a human donor in good health. Some libraries in this study had Jurkat cell RNA spiked in. This sequence joins TRBV2 and TRBJ1-1; maybe TRBD1 (5 bases). Input material: naive CD8+ T cells from blood, with Jurkat cell RNA spiked in. Stated subset: FACS-sorted CD8+CD4-CCR7+CD45RA+ naive T cells. The CDR3 DNA reads TGTGCCAGAAAACAGGAGTTCGTGAACACTGAAGCTTTCTTT. This sequence encodes CARKQEFVNTEAFF.